The T cell receptor beta chain under discussion was sequenced for a study of T cells in localized non-small cell lung cancer. Only in-frame clones appear in the TCRdb table, and some are missing; sequencing was by immunoSEQ multiplex PCR. The data hold about 70,000 clones, with roughly nine tenths observed a single time. Germline loops: CDR1 SGHDT, CDR2 YYEEEE. Trimming left V 5 bases short and J 0 bases short, with 13 bases between. There are 15 residues in the CDR3. For this clone: Its antigen remains unknown.

Study results and caveats: Because only a single region of the tumor was sequenced, heterogeneity remains possible. Longer overall survival was seen with higher T cell density measured in blood. Uninvolved adjacent lung showed the highest T cell clonality, exceeding tumor. Among the top 100 tumor clones, a median around 57 appeared in adjacent lung.

The specimen comprised peripheral blood, sampled before any cancer treatment. This chain links TRBV5-6 with TRBJ2-3; D possibly corresponds to TRBD1 (5 bases). This TCR derives from an older male donor with stage III squamous cell lung carcinoma. The CDR3 region is CASRLNRYSTDTQYF. DNA for the CDR3: TGTGCCAGCAGATTAAACAGGTATAGCACAGATACGCAGTATTTT.